A single sample gave rise to the 2 T cell receptor beta chains below, sequenced in a study of early T cells in non-severe SARS-CoV-2 infection. TCRdb used MiXCR to reprocess the 5' RACE reads, holding one entry per CDR3 protein. The data hold more than 60,000 distinct CDR3 sequences, with 13% observed a single time. What was sequenced was whole blood. These receptors were taken from an adult who was a healthcare worker with PCR-confirmed SARS-CoV-2 infection or an uninfected control (not recorded which).

V gene TRBV20-1 combines with J gene TRBJ2-7; D call uncertain. CDR3 size: 14 residues. V dropped 7 bases and J dropped 0 bases, with 16 bases sitting between them. Per germline, CDR1 DFQATT and CDR2 SNEGSKA (reference sequence). CDR3 DNA: TGCAGTGTCAGCAGAGGACCCGACTCCTACGAGCAGTACTTC. Its translation: CSVSRGPDSYEQYF.

This clonotype was recorded a few times. The V and J genes are TRBV30 and TRBJ2-7; D possibly corresponds to TRBD2 (7 bases). The CDR3 is 12 amino acids. The ends were cut back, 5 bases at V and 4 bases at J, with 12 bases in the middle. The germline V gene has CDR1 GTSNPN and CDR2 SVGIG (reference sequence). The CDR3 bases are TGTGCCTGGCAGGGAGGGGGGTACGAGCAGTACTTC. Its translation is CAWQGGGYEQYF.